This T cell receptor beta chain stems from a study of response to subunit inactivated influenza vaccine. Findings of the study overall: The authors suggested that few new T cells are recruited per seasonal influenza vaccination.

A word on this clonotype: Its cognate antigen is unknown.

This CDR3 spans 13 amino acids. The ends were cut back, 4 bases at V and 10 bases at J, with 14 bases in the middle. CDR1 and CDR2 from the germline V gene are SEHNR and FQNEAQ (reference sequence). TCRdb passed the RT-PCR reads through MiXCR, listing each CDR3 protein once. The sample yields 560,000 or so distinct CDR3 sequences, around 8% seen once. Sequenced material: PBMCs from blood, taken around 25 months after vaccination. J is TRBJ2-1 and V is TRBV7-9; D is perhaps TRBD1 or TRBD2 (5 bases each). This TCR was recovered from a man aged 50 to 69 who received an inactivated influenza vaccine. CDR3 nucleotide sequence: TGTGCCAGCAGCTGGGGACCGCGGTTGGAGCAGTTCTTC. As protein: CASSWGPRLEQFF.